These T cell receptor beta chains were read from a single sample in a study of T cell changes during pregnancy in multiple sclerosis. Data came from immunoSEQ multiplex PCR; TCRdb stores just in-frame clones and leaves some out. The sample gives approximately 44,000 clones, 91% of which show up once; roughly 0.5% is in the top ten. Here the sequenced sample was CD4+ T cells from peripheral blood mononuclear cells, taken in the second trimester of pregnancy. Source of these receptors: a female donor in good health, enrolled as a control in a pregnancy study. CDR3s include the opening cysteine and the closing phenylalanine or tryptophan. Fields, in order: D gene, V gene, clone size, J gene, CDR3 protein, CDR3 DNA. The D gene is left open where the match is weak. The listing skips clone size in some rows; elsewhere it reads once, few, many or a size class.

D: -; V: TRBV7-2; size: -; J: TRBJ1-2; CDR3: CASSLDVSGEGYTF; DNA: TGTGCCAGCAGCTTAGACGTGTCAGGGGAAGGCTACACCTTC
D: -; V: TRBV25-1; size: -; J: TRBJ2-3; CDR3: CASSEGGGPDTQYF; DNA: TGTGCCAGCAGTGAAGGAGGGGGCCCAGATACGCAGTATTTT
D: -; V: TRBV2; size: -; J: TRBJ2-1; CDR3: CASREVRLGDNEQFF; DNA: TGTGCCAGCAGAGAGGTTAGGCTAGGGGACAATGAGCAGTTCTTC
D: TRBD1; V: TRBV4-1; size: once; J: TRBJ1-2; CDR3: CASSKPDRGGYTF; DNA: TGCGCCAGCAGCAAACCGGACAGGGGTGGCTACACCTTC
D: -; V: TRBV10-3; size: -; J: TRBJ2-6; CDR3: CAIGPGSGANVLTF; DNA: TGTGCCATCGGACCAGGGTCTGGGGCCAACGTCCTGACTTTC
D: -; V: TRBV18; size: -; J: TRBJ1-1; CDR3: CASSPSQTGLNTEAFF; DNA: TGTGCCAGCTCACCAAGCCAGACAGGTCTGAACACTGAAGCTTTCTTT
D: TRBD1; V: TRBV5-1; size: -; J: TRBJ1-2; CDR3: CASSLGDRDGSGYTF; DNA: TGCGCCAGCAGCTTAGGGGACAGGGATGGGTCTGGCTACACCTTC
D: -; V: TRBV15; size: -; J: TRBJ1-2; CDR3: CATTPVTGIRSYTF; DNA: TGTGCCACCACCCCTGTCACAGGGATTAGGAGCTACACCTTC
D: -; V: TRBV5-5; size: -; J: TRBJ2-7; CDR3: CASSLPGFEQYF; DNA: TGTGCCAGCAGCTTGCCCGGTTTCGAGCAGTACTTC
D: TRBD2; V: TRBV28; size: -; J: TRBJ2-7; CDR3: CASSFGGSSVEQYF; DNA: TGTGCCAGCAGTTTCGGCGGGAGCAGCGTCGAGCAGTACTTC
D: -; V: TRBV19; size: -; J: TRBJ2-2; CDR3: CASSMGRDTGELFF; DNA: TGTGCCAGTAGTATGGGCAGGGACACCGGGGAGCTGTTTTTT
D: TRBD2; V: TRBV10-3; size: -; J: TRBJ2-1; CDR3: CAIREFLAGSYNEQFF; DNA: TGTGCCATCCGAGAGTTTCTAGCGGGGTCCTACAATGAGCAGTTCTTC
D: TRBD1; V: TRBV6-6; size: -; J: TRBJ2-1; CDR3: CASSYSMGQYNEQFF; DNA: TGTGCCAGCAGTTACTCGATGGGACAGTACAATGAGCAGTTCTTC
D: -; V: TRBV28; size: -; J: TRBJ2-5; CDR3: CASRPQGGETQYF; DNA: TGTGCCAGCAGGCCTCAGGGGGGAGAGACCCAGTACTTC
D: -; V: TRBV19; size: -; J: TRBJ2-1; CDR3: CASSVLGSSNEQFF; DNA: TGTGCCAGTAGTGTTCTAGGTTCTTCGAATGAGCAGTTCTTC
D: TRBD2; V: TRBV6-1; size: -; J: TRBJ2-7; CDR3: CASSEEGSGGF; DNA: TGTGCCAGCAGTGAAGAGGGTAGCGGGGGGTTC
D: TRBD1; V: TRBV5-1; size: -; J: TRBJ1-2; CDR3: CASSPPGQGYYGYTF; DNA: TGCGCCAGCAGCCCCCCGGGACAGGGGTATTATGGCTACACCTTC
D: -; V: TRBV13; size: once; J: TRBJ2-5; CDR3: CASNILGRAFEVETQYF; DNA: TGTGCCAGCAACATCTTAGGGCGGGCCTTTGAGGTGGAGACCCAGTACTTC